The 17 T cell receptor beta chains below all came from one sample that was sequenced in a study of blood T cell repertoires in COVID-19. Clones were read by immunoSEQ multiplex PCR, and TCRdb kept only the in-frame ones, dropping some. The sample holds approximately 140,000 clones, 84% seen once. The sequencing input was PBMCs or T cells enriched from blood (not recorded which). All receptors come from a woman aged 50 to 60 who had been exposed to COVID-19.

This CDR3 reads CASSEVPDGGYEQYF. The CDR3 nucleotides are TGCGCCAGCAGTGAGGTCCCGGACGGAGGTTACGAGCAGTACTTC. V and J are TRBV10-1 and TRBJ2-7; maybe TRBD2 (5 bases). V lost 2 bases to trimming and J lost 4 bases, with 15 bases between them. The CDR3 has 15 residues. CDR1 is WNHNN and CDR2 is SYGVQD in the germline V gene (reference sequence).

The genes are TRBV7-8 and TRBJ1-4; D is undetermined. V lost 4 bases and J lost 8, with 17 bases in between. CDR1 and CDR2 (germline): SGHVS, FQNEAQ. This CDR3 has 15 amino acids. The chain's CDR3 is CASSSTDSLAEKLFF. DNA for the CDR3: TGTGCCAGCAGCTCGACCGATAGCCTGGCGGAAAAACTGTTTTTT.

In this sample, this clone turned up a few times. This chain joins TRBV5-5 and TRBJ2-7; 7 nucleotides line up with TRBD1. Germline V gene lookup returns CDR1 SGHKS and CDR2 YYEKEE (reference sequence). V dropped 8 bases and J dropped 2; count of bases not matched to a gene: 7. CDR3 length: 13 amino acids. CDR3 coding DNA: TGTGCCAGTGCGAGACAGGGAACCTACGAGCAGTACTTC. Its protein product is CASARQGTYEQYF.

This chain links TRBV30 with TRBJ2-7; 11 bases align to TRBD2. There are 12 residues in the CDR3. The trim removed 7 bases at V and 3 bases at J, leaving 2 bases unmatched. Germline CDR1 and CDR2: GTSNPN and SVGIG (reference sequence). For the CDR3, the DNA is TGTGCCTCCGGGACTAGCGGCTACGAGCAGTACTTC. Encoded protein: CASGTSGYEQYF.

This clone was detected once. V and J are TRBV5-4 and TRBJ2-4; a possible D gene is TRBD2 (6 bases). The length of the CDR3 is 17 residues. The germline V gene encodes CDR1 SGHNT and CDR2 YYREEE (reference sequence). Trimming left V 7 bases short and J 6 bases short, with 26 bases between. CDR3 sequence: CASAPSRRGAAGNIQYF. In nucleotides, the CDR3 is TGTGCCAGCGCCCCTAGCCGGCGGGGTGCTGCGGGAAACATTCAGTACTTC.

Only a few counts were recorded for this clone. V gene TRBV28 combines with J gene TRBJ1-1; tentative D call: TRBD1 (6 bases). Trimming took 5 bases from V and 4 from J, leaving 17 bases between them. Germline-derived CDR1 and CDR2 are MDHEN and SYDVKM. The CDR3 extends over 15 amino acids. The CDR3 coding sequence is TGTGCCAGCAGTCCAATTAGGGGGGGACGCACTGAAGCTTTCTTT. Its translation: CASSPIRGGRTEAFF.

Here the CDR3 DNA reads TGTGCCAGCAGCTTGATTCTAGCGGGGGGGCCGGGTGAGCAGTACTTC. This gives the protein CASSLILAGGPGEQYF. This chain uses TRBV5-4 with TRBJ2-7; 12 positions match TRBD2. Germline CDR1 SGHNT, CDR2 YYREEE (reference sequence). CDR3 length: 16 amino acids. The trim removed 1 base at V and 7 bases at J, leaving 9 bases unmatched.

V and J are TRBV2 and TRBJ1-6, with D maybe TRBD1 (6 bases). CDR3 size: 14 residues. Germline V gives CDR1 SNHLY, CDR2 FYNNEI. Trimming removed 6 bases at V and 8 bases at J, with 14 bases between. Here the CDR3 DNA reads TGTGCCAGCAGACGGCAGGGGAGGGATTCACCCCTCCACTTT. It specifies CASRRQGRDSPLHF. The full variable domain, its missing parts supplied by reference TRBV2 and TRBJ1-6, is EPEVTQTPSHQVTQMGQEVILRCVPISNHLYFYWYRQILGQKVEFLVSFYNNEISEKSEIFDDQFSVERPDGSNFTLKIRSTKLEDSAMYFCASRRQGRDSPLHFGNGTRLTVT.

V gene TRBV7-8 combines with J gene TRBJ1-5, with D perhaps matching TRBD1 (6 bases). Germline assignment: CDR1 SGHVS and CDR2 FQNEAQ. V was trimmed by 4 bases and J by 0 bases, leaving 16 bases between them. The CDR3 totals 17 residues. CDR3 in DNA: TGTGCCAGCAGCTCCAGGGGAGCGGGATATAGCAATCAGCCCCAGCATTTT. It encodes CASSSRGAGYSNQPQHF.

V gene TRBV6-5 combines with J gene TRBJ2-4, with 8 bases aligning to TRBD2. The CDR3 extends over 14 amino acids. Germline loops: CDR1 MNHEY, CDR2 SVGAGI. After removal of 5 bases from V and 8 bases from J, the junction contained 8 bases not matched to a gene. In DNA form, the CDR3 reads TGTGCCAGCAGTCCTCGGGGGGGGAGGGACATTCAGTACTTC. It yields the protein CASSPRGGRDIQYF.

J is TRBJ2-2 and V is TRBV18; 13 nucleotides match TRBD2. Germline values: CDR1 KGHSH, CDR2 LQKENI. V trimming: 1 base; J trimming: 7 bases; junction bases outside the gene matches: 9. CDR3 size: 18 residues. DNA for the CDR3: TGTGCCAGCTCACCACTAACTAGCGGGAGGGCCGGAGTCGGGGAGCTGTTTTTT. Translating it yields CASSPLTSGRAGVGELFF.

The chain joins TRBV7-6 to TRBJ1-1; 11 bases fit TRBD1. Losses at the gene ends were 1 base for V and 5 bases for J; bases not matched to a gene: 12. Germline V gene sequence: CDR1 SGHVS, CDR2 FNYEAQ. The CDR3 has 18 residues. As DNA, the CDR3 is TGTGCCAGCAGCTTAGGGCTACCGGGACAGGGGGGTGAGACTGAAGCTTTCTTT. Its protein product is CASSLGLPGQGGETEAFF.

The V gene is TRBV5-1, the J gene TRBJ2-2, with TRBD1 matching 7 bases. Germline V CDR1 and CDR2: SGHRS, YFSETQ. The J segment lost 6 bases and the V segment lost 0 bases, leaving 2 bases of the junction unmatched. CDR3 length: 14 amino acids. CDR3 nucleotide sequence: TGCGCCAGCAGCTTGGGACAGGGAGCCGGGGAGCTGTTTTTT. Protein product: CASSLGQGAGELFF.

The rearrangement uses TRBV2 and TRBJ2-3; 7 bases match TRBD1. The CDR3 spans 14 residues. Trimming took 4 bases from V and 3 from J; bases not matched to a gene: 4. CDR1 SNHLY and CDR2 FYNNEI come from the germline V gene. This CDR3 reads CASSGDRSTDTQYF. CDR3 coding DNA: TGTGCCAGCAGTGGGGACAGATCGACAGATACGCAGTATTTT.

This sequence joins TRBV20-1 and TRBJ2-7; D unclear. CDR1 DFQATT and CDR2 SNEGSKA come from the germline V gene (reference sequence). Trimming removed 3 bases at V and 6 bases at J, with 15 bases between. This CDR3 contains 13 residues. The CDR3 DNA is TGCAGTGCTAGTCGTAGCTGGGTGAGCGAGCAGTACTTC. Translated: CSASRSWVSEQYF.

A single count supports this clone. This sequence joins TRBV21-1 and TRBJ1-1. TRBV21-1 is recorded as a pseudogene. The CDR3 sequence is 15 residues long. The CDR3 DNA sequence: TGTGCCAGCAGCAAAGGGGGCCGGGACTGCACTGAAGCTTTCTTT. Protein: CASSKGGRDCTEAFF.

The chain combines TRBV6-1 with TRBJ2-7; 8 bases fit TRBD2. The CDR3 loop spans 15 amino acids. Trimming removed 2 bases from V and 9 bases from J; junction bases left unmatched: 12. Germline V gives CDR1 MNHNS, CDR2 SASEGT. CDR3 coding DNA: TGTGCCAGCAGTGAAACAGCGGGGGTACTACGAGGGCAGTACTTC. Translation gives CASSETAGVLRGQYF.